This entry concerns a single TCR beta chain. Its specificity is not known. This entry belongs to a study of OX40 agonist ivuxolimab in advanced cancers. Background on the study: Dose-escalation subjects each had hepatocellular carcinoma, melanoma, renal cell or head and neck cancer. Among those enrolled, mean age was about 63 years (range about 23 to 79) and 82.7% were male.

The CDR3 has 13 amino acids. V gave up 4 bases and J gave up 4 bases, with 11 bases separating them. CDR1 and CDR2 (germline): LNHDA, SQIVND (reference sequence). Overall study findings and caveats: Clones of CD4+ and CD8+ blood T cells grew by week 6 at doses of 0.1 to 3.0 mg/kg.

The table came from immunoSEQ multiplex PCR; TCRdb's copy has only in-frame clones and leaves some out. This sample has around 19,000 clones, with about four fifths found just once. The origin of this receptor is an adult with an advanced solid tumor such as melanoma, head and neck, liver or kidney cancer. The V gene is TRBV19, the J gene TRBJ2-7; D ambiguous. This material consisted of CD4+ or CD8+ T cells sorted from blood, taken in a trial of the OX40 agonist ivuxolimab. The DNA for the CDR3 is TGTGCCAGTAGTAATGAAGAGGTTTACGAGCAGTACTTC. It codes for CASSNEEVYEQYF. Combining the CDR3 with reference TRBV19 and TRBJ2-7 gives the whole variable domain DGGITQSPKYLFRKEGQNVTLSCEQNLNHDAMYWYRQDPGQGLRLIYYSQIVNDFQKGDIAEGYSVSREKKESFPLTVTSAQKNPTAFYLCASSNEEVYEQYFGPGTRLTVT.